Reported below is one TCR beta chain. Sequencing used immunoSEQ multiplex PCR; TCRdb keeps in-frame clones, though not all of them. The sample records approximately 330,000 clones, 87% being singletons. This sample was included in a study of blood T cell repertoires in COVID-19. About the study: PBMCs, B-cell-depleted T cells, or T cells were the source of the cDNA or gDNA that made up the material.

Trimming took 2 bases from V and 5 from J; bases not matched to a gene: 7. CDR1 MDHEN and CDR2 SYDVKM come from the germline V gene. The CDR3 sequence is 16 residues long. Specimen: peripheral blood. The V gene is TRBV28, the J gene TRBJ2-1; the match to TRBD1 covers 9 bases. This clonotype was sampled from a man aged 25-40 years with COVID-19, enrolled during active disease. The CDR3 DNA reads TGTGCCAGCAGTTTACCAGGACAGGGGTCGAACAATGAGCAGTTCTTC. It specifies CASSLPGQGSNNEQFF.